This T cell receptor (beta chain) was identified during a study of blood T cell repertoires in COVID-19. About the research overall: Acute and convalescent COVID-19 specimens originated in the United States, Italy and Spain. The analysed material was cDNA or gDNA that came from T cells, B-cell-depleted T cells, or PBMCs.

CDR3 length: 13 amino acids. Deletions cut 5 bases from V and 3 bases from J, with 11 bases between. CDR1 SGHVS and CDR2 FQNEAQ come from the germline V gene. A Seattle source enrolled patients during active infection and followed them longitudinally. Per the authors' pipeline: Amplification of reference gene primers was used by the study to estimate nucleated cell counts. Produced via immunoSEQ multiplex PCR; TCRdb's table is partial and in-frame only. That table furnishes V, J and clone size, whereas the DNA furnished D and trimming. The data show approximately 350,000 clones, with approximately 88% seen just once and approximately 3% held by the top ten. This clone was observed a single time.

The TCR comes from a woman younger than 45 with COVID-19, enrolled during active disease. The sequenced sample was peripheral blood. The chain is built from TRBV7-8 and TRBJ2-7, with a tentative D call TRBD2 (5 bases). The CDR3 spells CASSKDGNYEQYV. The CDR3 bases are TGTGCCAGCAGCAAGGACGGGAACTACGAGCAGTACGTC.